This is a list of T cell receptor beta chains from one sample in a study of blood T cell repertoires in COVID-19. This table comes from immunoSEQ multiplex PCR, and its TCRdb copy is limited to in-frame clones, with some not included. This table has about 29,000 clones, more than 70% appearing once. Sequenced: peripheral blood. The receptor set was obtained from a man older than 75 with active COVID-19. Each CDR3 is given with its conserved first and last residue. Each record gives: D gene, clone size, V gene, J gene, CDR3 DNA, CDR3 protein. D genes are given only for firm matches. The size of a clone is reported for some rows only, either as once, few or many, or as a class for expanded clones.

TRBD1,few,TRBV9,TRBJ2-7,TGTGCCAGCAGCCCTCAAGGGGGCGCCTACGAGCAGTACTTC,CASSPQGGAYEQYF
NA,NA,TRBV25-1,TRBJ1-3,TGTGCCAGCAGTGTGGGGGACTTGCTGCGCAACACCATATATTTT,CASSVGDLLRNTIYF
NA,NA,TRBV3-1/TRBV3-2,TRBJ1-6,TGTGCCAGCAGCCAAGTGACTGACTATAATTCACCCCTCCACTTT,CASSQVTDYNSPLHF
NA,NA,TRBV20-1,TRBJ2-3,TGCAGTGCGAGTATAAGGGATTTGGGGCCAGATACGCAGTATTTT,CSASIRDLGPDTQYF
NA,NA,TRBV9,TRBJ2-5,TGTGCCAGCAGCGTGGACTTACAAGAGACCCAGTACTTC,CASSVDLQETQYF
TRBD2,NA,TRBV19,TRBJ2-5,TGTGCCAGTAGTATCGGACTAGCTTTGGAGACCCAGTACTTC,CASSIGLALETQYF
TRBD1,NA,TRBV5-6,TRBJ1-6,TGTGCCAGCAGCTTTTTGGACAGGGGAGATTCACCCCTCCACTTT,CASSFLDRGDSPLHF
TRBD1,once,TRBV5-5,TRBJ1-4,TGTGCCAGCAGCTTTCAACCGGGACAGGGGTATGAAAAACTGTTTTTT,CASSFQPGQGYEKLFF
TRBD1,NA,TRBV4-1,TRBJ1-6,TGCGCCAGCCGGACAGGGTTACAAAATTCACCCCTCCACTTT,CASRTGLQNSPLHF
TRBD1,NA,TRBV7-3,TRBJ1-1,TGTGCCAGCAGTCTAGGACAGGGGGTCCGTGAAGCTTTCTTT,CASSLGQGVREAFF
TRBD2,NA,TRBV9,TRBJ2-1,TGTGCCAGCAGCTCTAGCGGGGGGGCCGTAAATGAGCAGTTCTTC,CASSSSGGAVNEQFF
TRBD2,NA,TRBV11-3,TRBJ2-1,TGTGCCAGCAGCTCGTCCGGGACTAGCGGGGGGGCCCACAATGAGCAGTTCTTC,CASSSSGTSGGAHNEQFF
TRBD1,NA,TRBV5-4,TRBJ2-5,TGTGCCAGCAGCTTGGTGTCACAGGGGCAAGAGACCCAGTACTTC,CASSLVSQGQETQYF
NA,NA,TRBV12-3/TRBV12-4,TRBJ1-2,TGTGCCAGCAGTGAGACAGCCACCTATGGCTACACCTTC,CASSETATYGYTF
NA,once,TRBV4-1,TRBJ1-4,TGCGCCAGCAGCCCATCCGGACAAAGAGAAAAACTGTTTTTT,CASSPSGQREKLFF
NA,NA,TRBV6-5,TRBJ2-5,TGTGCCAGCAGTTACCAGGGGAAGGAGACCCAGTACTTC,CASSYQGKETQYF
NA,once,TRBV12-1,TRBJ2-7,TGTGCCAGCAGCCCGACAGAGGGGGAGACGACCTACGAGCAGTACTTC,CASSPTEGETTYEQYF
TRBD1,NA,TRBV7-9,TRBJ2-1,TGTGCCAGCAGCGAAGGACAGGGAAGCTACAATGAGCAGTTCTTC,CASSEGQGSYNEQFF
NA,NA,TRBV4-1,TRBJ2-1,TGCGCCAGCAGCCAGACGCCGGGCGGGACGTTCAATGAGCAGTTCTTC,CASSQTPGGTFNEQFF
NA,NA,TRBV30,TRBJ1-1,TGTGCCTGGGCCAGACAGGTTAACACTGAAGCTTTCTTT,CAWARQVNTEAFF
TRBD2,NA,TRBV3-1/TRBV3-2,TRBJ2-2,TGTGCCAGCAGCCAACTCGGTAAACTAGCGGGGATCGGGGAGCTGTTTTTT,CASSQLGKLAGIGELFF
TRBD2,NA,TRBV4-1,TRBJ2-3,TGCGCCAGCCAGCGGGGGGCCCTAACAGATACGCAGTATTTT,CASQRGALTDTQYF
NA,medium-sized,TRBV6-5,TRBJ1-6,TGTGCCAGCAGTCTCGGGGCCTATAATTCACCCCTCCACTTT,CASSLGAYNSPLHF
NA,NA,TRBV6-5,TRBJ1-1,TGTGCCAGCAGTTACGGCCCGGGGACTGAAGCTTTCTTT,CASSYGPGTEAFF
TRBD1,NA,TRBV7-6,TRBJ1-3,TGTGCCAGCAGCCGGACAGGACGGAACTCTGGAAACACCATATATTTT,CASSRTGRNSGNTIYF
TRBD1,NA,TRBV6-5,TRBJ2-7,TGTGCCAGCAGGGGTTCCGGACAGGGCTACGAGCAGTACTTC,CASRGSGQGYEQYF
NA,NA,TRBV27,TRBJ2-7,TGTGCCAGCAGACGTTCCAACAGGGACCAATCCTACGAGCAGTACTTC,CASRRSNRDQSYEQYF
NA,NA,TRBV15,TRBJ1-1,TGTGCCACCAGCAGAGGGGGCGTTGGTTGGGGCACTGAAGCTTTCTTT,CATSRGGVGWGTEAFF
TRBD1,NA,TRBV27,TRBJ1-6,TGTGCCAGCAACAGACAGGGGCCTAATTCACCCCTCCACTTT,CASNRQGPNSPLHF
NA,NA,TRBV4-2,TRBJ1-6,TGTGCCAGCAGCCAAGAGTTGAGGAATTCACCCCTCCACTTT,CASSQELRNSPLHF
NA,once,TRBV9,TRBJ1-4,TGTGCCAGCAGCAAAGGCGGGGGGTCGGATGAAAAACTGTTTTTT,CASSKGGGSDEKLFF
NA,NA,TRBV3-1/TRBV3-2,TRBJ1-1,TGTGCCAGCAGCCCGTTAGGCAGGACTGAAGCTTTCTTT,CASSPLGRTEAFF
TRBD1,NA,TRBV28,TRBJ1-1,TGTGCCAGCAGGGGGGGGCAGGGGGCGCACACTGAAGCTTTCTTT,CASRGGQGAHTEAFF
NA,NA,TRBV5-1,TRBJ2-7,TGCGCCAGCAGCTTGGGCAGGGTTTCCTACGAGCAGTACTTC,CASSLGRVSYEQYF
TRBD1,few,TRBV6-5,TRBJ2-1,TGTGCCAGCAGTTACTCGGGACAGGGCCCCTACAATGAGCAGTTCTTC,CASSYSGQGPYNEQFF
NA,NA,TRBV6-5,TRBJ2-1,TGTGCCAGCAGTTACGGGCAGACAAGGGGCAATGAGCAGTTCTTC,CASSYGQTRGNEQFF
NA,NA,TRBV28,TRBJ2-7,TGTGCCAGCAGTTTAGGGTCTAGCTACGAGCAGTACTTC,CASSLGSSYEQYF
NA,NA,TRBV5-6,TRBJ2-7,TGTGCCAGCAGCTTGCAGGGTTCTGGGGAGCAGTACTTC,CASSLQGSGEQYF
TRBD2,NA,TRBV7-9,TRBJ2-2,TGTGCCAGCAGCCTGGGGAGCGGGGGGACCCGAAACACCGGGGAGCTGTTTTTT,CASSLGSGGTRNTGELFF
NA,NA,TRBV11-2,TRBJ2-3,TGTGCCAGCAGCCCTCGACCGGGGGATACGCAGTATTTT,CASSPRPGDTQYF
TRBD1,NA,TRBV7-3,TRBJ1-1,TGTGCCAGCAGCTTAGGGACAGGGAACACTGAAGCTTTCTTT,CASSLGTGNTEAFF
TRBD2,NA,TRBV2,TRBJ2-7,TGTGCCAGCAGTGAAGCGCGGCTAGCGGGGACCTACGAGCAGTACTTC,CASSEARLAGTYEQYF